Included here is one TCR beta chain sequence, with context. What it binds is not known. Peripheral blood came from all dose cohorts at three timepoints. V lost 6 bases to trimming and J lost 8 bases, with 17 bases between them. The germline gives CDR1 MNHEY, CDR2 SVGAGI. The CDR3 is 14 amino acids. Data came from immunoSEQ multiplex PCR; TCRdb stores just in-frame clones and leaves some out. The sample contains some 70,000 clones, 70% to 90% of which appear only once. The sample belongs to a study of OX40 agonist ivuxolimab in advanced cancers. Findings of the study overall: Normalized T-cell clonal expansion was also low in some nonresponders. Partly responding patients at 0.1-3.0 mg/kg showed some of the smallest clonal expansion. It was not determined which antigens were specifically recognized by the peripheral T cells that had undergone clonal expansion.

The sequence was collected from an adult with an advanced solid tumor such as melanoma, head and neck, liver or kidney cancer. The source material was CD4+ or CD8+ T cells sorted from blood, sampled in a trial of the OX40 agonist ivuxolimab. The rearrangement joins TRBV6-5 to TRBJ2-1; unclear D gene. For the CDR3, the DNA is TGTGCCAGCAGCCCTTTGGGCCGGGCCCATGAGCAGTTCTTC. Its protein is CASSPLGRAHEQFF.